A selection of T cell receptor beta chains follows, all from one sample in a study of beta chain features in type 1 diabetes. Clones were read by immunoSEQ multiplex PCR, and TCRdb kept only the in-frame ones, dropping some. The sample contains approximately 600,000 clones, over 10% of which appear only once. The sequencing input was naive CD4+ T cells from blood. All receptors come from a man in his thirties or forties with type 1 diabetes. CDR3s include the opening cysteine and the closing phenylalanine or tryptophan. The listing skips clone size in some rows; elsewhere it reads once, few, many or a size class.

v_call: TRBV4-3; j_call: TRBJ2-7; clone_size: -; cdr3_aa: CASSHATGGFNEQYF
v_call: TRBV7-6; j_call: TRBJ1-1; clone_size: few; cdr3_aa: CASSPKLGQAITAFF
v_call: TRBV6-5; j_call: TRBJ2-1; clone_size: -; cdr3_aa: CASSRDSGGAYEQFF
v_call: TRBV28; j_call: TRBJ1-4; clone_size: -; cdr3_aa: CASSLGVSEKLFF
v_call: TRBV6-1; j_call: TRBJ1-4; clone_size: -; cdr3_aa: CASSDVVQGSSEKLFF
v_call: TRBV11-2; j_call: TRBJ2-1; clone_size: few; cdr3_aa: CASSHITGNNEQFF
v_call: TRBV30; j_call: TRBJ2-7; clone_size: few; cdr3_aa: CAWSVRLAGEQYF
v_call: TRBV7-6; j_call: TRBJ2-1; clone_size: -; cdr3_aa: CASSLTVAYEQFF
v_call: TRBV7-2; j_call: TRBJ2-2; clone_size: -; cdr3_aa: CASSFTGTGFNTGELFF
v_call: TRBV12-5; j_call: TRBJ1-1; clone_size: many; cdr3_aa: CASGLVGSYEAFF
v_call: TRBV7-9; j_call: TRBJ1-3; clone_size: few; cdr3_aa: CASSLGQGTDGNTIYF
v_call: TRBV18; j_call: TRBJ1-1; clone_size: few; cdr3_aa: CASSPAGSGTEAFF
v_call: TRBV25-1; j_call: TRBJ2-2; clone_size: few; cdr3_aa: CASSGVDRNTGELFF
v_call: TRBV4-3; j_call: TRBJ2-3; clone_size: -; cdr3_aa: CASSHRGRGGTDTQYF
v_call: TRBV18; j_call: TRBJ2-7; clone_size: -; cdr3_aa: CASSAGSPYEQYF
v_call: TRBV7-9; j_call: TRBJ2-3; clone_size: -; cdr3_aa: CASTTMGQASDTQYF
v_call: TRBV27; j_call: TRBJ2-3; clone_size: few; cdr3_aa: CASRAQTSPKLYF
v_call: TRBV6-5; j_call: TRBJ1-6; clone_size: -; cdr3_aa: CASTPGASPLHF
v_call: TRBV4-1; j_call: TRBJ2-3; clone_size: -; cdr3_aa: CASSQTQIAGGPRTQYF
v_call: TRBV10-3; j_call: TRBJ2-7; clone_size: few; cdr3_aa: CAISESTQGSHEQYF
v_call: TRBV9; j_call: TRBJ1-5; clone_size: few; cdr3_aa: CASSVGTGGVQPQHF
v_call: TRBV9; j_call: TRBJ2-3; clone_size: -; cdr3_aa: CASSVEAGGPGDTQYF
v_call: TRBV9; j_call: TRBJ1-4; clone_size: -; cdr3_aa: CASSVGPGRNEKLFF
v_call: TRBV20-1; j_call: TRBJ2-7; clone_size: few; cdr3_aa: CSARDHYEQYF
v_call: TRBV18; j_call: TRBJ1-3; clone_size: few; cdr3_aa: CASSGDPGNTIYF
v_call: TRBV29-1; j_call: TRBJ1-2; clone_size: -; cdr3_aa: CSVGSGGYGYTF
v_call: TRBV29-1; j_call: TRBJ2-5; clone_size: few; cdr3_aa: CSVDTEGETQYF
v_call: TRBV9; j_call: TRBJ1-3; clone_size: few; cdr3_aa: CASSLNAGSSGNTIYF
v_call: TRBV7-2; j_call: TRBJ2-5; clone_size: -; cdr3_aa: CASSLAAGSHQETQYF
v_call: TRBV4-2; j_call: TRBJ2-1; clone_size: -; cdr3_aa: CASSQELRGDYNEQFF
v_call: TRBV2; j_call: TRBJ2-2; clone_size: few; cdr3_aa: CASSVVGELFF
v_call: TRBV13; j_call: TRBJ2-3; clone_size: few; cdr3_aa: CASSLRGQGGTDTQYF
v_call: TRBV4-2; j_call: TRBJ2-1; clone_size: -; cdr3_aa: CASSQADSGGAPYNEQFF
v_call: TRBV11-2; j_call: TRBJ2-5; clone_size: few; cdr3_aa: CASSLDSATKVPETQYF
v_call: TRBV5-1; j_call: TRBJ2-7; clone_size: few; cdr3_aa: CASSPQTRSYEQYF
v_call: TRBV7-2; j_call: TRBJ2-7; clone_size: -; cdr3_aa: CASSQAGTNVYEQYF
v_call: TRBV7-2; j_call: TRBJ2-3; clone_size: few; cdr3_aa: CASSLDRARDTQYF
v_call: TRBV7-2; j_call: TRBJ2-5; clone_size: -; cdr3_aa: CASSFQTGGQETQYF
v_call: TRBV6-5; j_call: TRBJ2-2; clone_size: few; cdr3_aa: CASSTDRDTGELFF
v_call: TRBV5-4; j_call: TRBJ2-1; clone_size: -; cdr3_aa: CASTTRAVMGNNEQFF